The sequence of this TCR beta chain was determined in a study of cytomegalovirus exposure and HLA in healthy donors. Across the study: A preliminary data release comprised 70 million to 95 million unique TCRs obtained from HLA-typed donors. Study results and caveats: For most subjects, TCR beta sequences were reported to predict HLA-A and HLA-B alleles with accuracy. TRBV6-2, TRBV6-3 and other indistinguishable V segments were excluded. The authors later linked a missense DCLRE1C variant to TCR beta V- and J-gene trimming.

Primers included in the PCR were 60 Vbeta and 13 Jbeta primers. This table comes from immunoSEQ multiplex PCR, and its TCRdb copy is limited to in-frame clones, with some not included. This sample yields about 160,000 clones, of which just under 75% are seen a single time; 1.5% to 2% belongs to the top ten. This CDR3 spans 15 amino acids. The germline V gene encodes CDR1 SGHRS and CDR2 YFSETQ. After removal of 4 bases from V and 0 bases from J, the junction contained 5 bases not matched to a gene. A word on this clone: Its antigen is not identified.

Material for sequencing was PBMCs. This receptor was identified in a woman aged 18-29 years in good health and CMV-seronegative. The chain is built from TRBV5-1 and TRBJ1-1, with 8 bases fitting TRBD1. The CDR3 region is CASSRGTGLNTEAFF. For the CDR3, the DNA is TGCGCCAGCAGCAGAGGGACAGGTTTGAACACTGAAGCTTTCTTT.